Included here is one T cell receptor (beta chain) sequence, with context. Its antigen remains undetermined. No qualities accompany the bases; no much larger clone lies one base away. The data derive from a study of blood T cells in healthy people across ages (dated by TCRdb to the mid-2010s). Background on the whole study: In model experiments, template switching captured roughly one uniquely barcoded TCR beta cDNA molecule for every two T cells. To track age-related changes in TCR beta repertoire diversity, the study relied on deep sequencing normalized with unique cDNA molecular identifiers. Four age groups were formed from the donors: young (average 16 years), middle-aged (less than 40), aged (around 62) and long-lived (more than 75). To avoid experimental bias, donors of different ages were spread randomly across the sequencing lanes. The study analyzed two additional independent replicas of 1 million unique cDNA reads from the same blood draw for two donors, one aged 18 to 29 and one aged 80 or older. Beyond this particular receptor, the publication reports: The long-lived group showed more naive CD4+ T cells, fewer expanded clones and increased TCR diversity than the aged group, suggesting age selection. Estimates of total diversity from one million sequenced T cells were regarded as lower bounds and underestimates. Conclusive comparison of naive and antigen-experienced compartments was prevented by the profiling of bulk unsorted PBMCs. Observed TCR beta diversity correlated strongly with the percentage of naive T cells measured by flow cytometry. Observed TCR beta diversity per million T cells fell roughly linearly with age, and a significant reduction was already apparent by age around 40. Because the CMV infection status of the donors was unknown, age-related changes in expanded clonotypes may potentially have been confounded.

The library was produced with 5' RACE. The second PCR ran for about 6 to 11 cycles and used a J-beta primer mix along with a sample-barcoded 5' primer. A unique molecular identifier was introduced onto each TCR beta cDNA molecule by a template-switch 5' adaptor carrying 12 random nucleotides. Each sample yielded at least 3 million CDR3-containing paired-end reads. All of the RNA was converted into first-strand cDNA using the Mint cDNA synthesis kit, with a TRBC-specific oligonucleotide serving as the primer. After uracil-DNA glycosylase treatment, a first 18-cycle PCR used universal primers M1SS and BC2_uni_R on all cDNA. Turning to the authors' computational methods: For normalization, 1 million high-quality reads, each with a distinct molecular identifier, were randomly selected from each sample. Reads sharing molecular identifiers were discarded rather than binned into consensus sequences. CDR3 identification, clonotype clustering and error correction used MiTCR with a Q25 quality threshold and the strictest error-elimination algorithm. Lower-bound total TCR beta diversity was estimated with a nonparametric unseen species model using Euler transformation. The raw public data were reprocessed by TCRdb itself: fastp quality trimming at Q25, MiXCR clonotype calling, in-frame beta chains only. Merged by CDR3 protein, the rows form single entries marked with the most common genes and DNA. These V and J calls originate from TCRdb's pipeline instead of the authors' own analysis. For this sample there are around 1,900,000 distinct CDR3 sequences; about 39% appear just once. Together, the top ten hold about 21% of the sample.

The donors were around 39 Caucasian individuals from Russia, aged roughly 6 to 100 years, who were systemically healthy. Ten milliliters of peripheral blood were drawn from each donor into EDTA-treated Vacutainer tubes. PBMCs were isolated by Ficoll-Paque density-gradient centrifugation, with at least 6 million obtained per sample. Total RNA, at least 6 micrograms per sample, was extracted from PBMCs with Trizol reagent. For every donor, an aliquot of PBMCs went through flow cytometry to measure the percentages of naive CD45RAhigh/CD27high T cells. Sequenced input: blood. This clonotype was obtained from a human donor in good health.

The CDR3 reads CSVIRGSSYNEQFF. The sequenced DNA is TGCAGCGTTATCCGGGGAAGCTCCTACAATGAGCAGTTCTTC. This chain is built from TRBV29-1 and TRBJ2-1; the D region possibly corresponds to TRBD2 (5 bases align). Trimming at the junction amounts to 5 bases on V and 0 bases on J, and the germline ends lie 11 bases apart. Taken from the germline V gene, the CDR1 and CDR2 loops are SQVTM and ANQGSEA. The CDR3, from cysteine to phenylalanine, totals 14 residues. Just CDR3 DNA is preserved here, 42 bases in frame from base 1.